This TCR beta chain is drawn from a study of blood T cell repertoires in COVID-19. Trimming cost V 0 bases and J 8 bases, with 8 bases left between them. The CDR3 extends over 13 amino acids. Germline loops: CDR1 KGHSH, CDR2 LQKENI. Some clones are missing from TCRdb's copy, which holds only in-frame ones; the method was immunoSEQ multiplex PCR. This sample carries more than 85,000 clones, 70% to 90% of them seen once, and the ten largest clones take just under 3%. The sequenced material came from peripheral blood. This sequence originates from a woman older than 75 with acute or convalescent COVID-19. The chain employs TRBV18 and TRBJ2-1; D is ambiguous. Here the CDR3 reads CASSPPSFYEQFF. The CDR3 DNA reads as TGTGCCAGCTCACCACCTTCCTTTTATGAGCAGTTCTTC.